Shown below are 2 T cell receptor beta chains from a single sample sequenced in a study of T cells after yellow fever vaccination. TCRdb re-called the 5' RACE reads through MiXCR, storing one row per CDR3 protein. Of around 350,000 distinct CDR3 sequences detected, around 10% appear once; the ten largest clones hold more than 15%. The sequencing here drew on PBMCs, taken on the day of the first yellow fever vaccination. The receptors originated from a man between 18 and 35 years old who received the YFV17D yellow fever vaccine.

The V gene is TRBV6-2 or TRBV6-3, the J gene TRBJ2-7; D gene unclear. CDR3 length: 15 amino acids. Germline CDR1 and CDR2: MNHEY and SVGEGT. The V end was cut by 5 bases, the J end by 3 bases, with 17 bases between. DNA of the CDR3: TGTGCCAGCAGTGACTTATGGGGATACGGCTACGAGCAGTACTTC. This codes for CASSDLWGYGYEQYF.

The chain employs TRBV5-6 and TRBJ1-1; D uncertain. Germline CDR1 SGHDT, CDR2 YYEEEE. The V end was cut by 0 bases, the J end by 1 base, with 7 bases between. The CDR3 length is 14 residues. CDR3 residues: CASSLGSPNTEAFF. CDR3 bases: TGTGCCAGCAGCTTGGGGTCCCCGAACACTGAAGCTTTCTTT. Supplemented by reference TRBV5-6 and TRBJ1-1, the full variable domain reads DAGVTQSPTHLIKTRGQQVTLRCSPKSGHDTVSWYQQALGQGPQFIFQYYEEEERQRGNFPDRFSGHQFPNYSSELNVNALLLGDSALYLCASSLGSPNTEAFFGQGTRLTVV.